The entry that follows covers one T cell receptor beta chain sequence. The target antigen is unknown. The sample comes from a study of a mutant IDH1 vaccine in newly diagnosed glioma. CDR3 length: 14 residues. Germline V gives CDR1 MNHNS, CDR2 SASEGT. V was pared by 6 bases and J by 1 base, with 9 bases between. Libraries were prepared by immunoSEQ multiplex PCR; TCRdb keeps only in-frame clonotypes and omits some of them. The table includes approximately 28,000 clones, approximately 84% detected once. Time point reported: week 23, last vaccination. Each vaccine dose was 300 ug of mutant IDH1 20-mer peptide, with topical imiquimod.

The source material was PBMCs, sampled from a glioma patient whose treatment included an IDH1 peptide vaccine. The rearrangement links TRBV6-1 to TRBJ2-2, with no clear D. This clonotype was obtained from a woman aged 18 to 35 with glioma. The CDR3 sequence: CASSREGNTGELFF. The CDR3 nucleotides are TGTGCCAGCAGCCGAGAAGGGAACACCGGGGAGCTGTTTTTT.